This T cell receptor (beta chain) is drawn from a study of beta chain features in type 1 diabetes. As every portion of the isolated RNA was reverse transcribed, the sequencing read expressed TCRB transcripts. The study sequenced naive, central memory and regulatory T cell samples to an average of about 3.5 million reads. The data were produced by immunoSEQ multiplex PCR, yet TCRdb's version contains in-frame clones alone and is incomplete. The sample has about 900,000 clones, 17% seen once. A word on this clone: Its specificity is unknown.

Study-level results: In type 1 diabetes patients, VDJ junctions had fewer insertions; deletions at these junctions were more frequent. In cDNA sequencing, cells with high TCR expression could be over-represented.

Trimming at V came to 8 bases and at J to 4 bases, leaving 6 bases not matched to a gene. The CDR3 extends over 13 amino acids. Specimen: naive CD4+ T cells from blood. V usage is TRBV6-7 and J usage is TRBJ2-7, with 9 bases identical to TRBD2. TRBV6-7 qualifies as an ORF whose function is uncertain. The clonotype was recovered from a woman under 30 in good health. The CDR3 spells CASDSGSRYEQYF. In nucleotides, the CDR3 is TGTGCCAGCGATAGCGGGAGTCGGTACGAGCAGTACTTC.